These 28 T cell receptor beta chains were all obtained from the same sample, sequenced in a study of shared clonotypes between healthy human individuals. Sequencing used immunoSEQ multiplex PCR; TCRdb keeps in-frame clones, though not all of them. The table records more than 2 million clones, about 94% of them present only once. Naive-designated CD8 cells lacked CD45RO, were positively enriched for CCR7, and omitted terminally differentiated effector memory CD45RA+ cells. Input material: naive CD8+ T cells from PBMCs. These receptors came from a man younger than 30 in good health. Some clones in this sample may be carry-over from other donors' samples.

The chain links TRBV27 to TRBJ2-3; D might be TRBD2 (6 bases). CDR1 is MNHEY and CDR2 is SMNVEV in the germline V gene (reference sequence). The CDR3 sequence is 13 residues long. V lost 5 bases and J lost 8, with 14 bases in between. CDR3 in amino acids: CASSPTPGGTQYF. DNA for the CDR3: TGTGCCAGCAGTCCCACCCCCGGGGGTACGCAGTATTTT.

V gene TRBV27 combines with J gene TRBJ2-2, with D perhaps TRBD2 (5 bases). Trimming left V 7 bases short and J 5 bases short, with 17 bases between. The CDR3 has 15 residues. Germline-derived CDR1 and CDR2 are MNHEY and SMNVEV (reference sequence). The CDR3 loop reads CASTSIGVATGELFF. The CDR3 nucleotides are TGTGCCAGCACTTCGATCGGGGTGGCAACCGGGGAGCTGTTTTTT.

This chain links TRBV7-2 with TRBJ2-2; D unclear. Germline CDR1 SGHTA, CDR2 FQGNSA. The CDR3 covers 14 residues. The V gene lost 1 base and the J gene lost 5 bases, with 8 bases spanning the gap. CDR3 nucleotides: TGTGCCAGCAGCTTAGTATTAGGTACCGGGGAGCTGTTTTTT. Its protein is CASSLVLGTGELFF.

This chain joins TRBV7-8 and TRBJ2-7; tentatively, D is TRBD1 (6 bases). V gave up 4 bases and J gave up 10 bases, with 14 bases separating them. The CDR3 consists of 12 residues. The germline V gene encodes CDR1 SGHVS and CDR2 FQNEAQ. CDR3 DNA: TGTGCCAGCAGCTACGAAGGACAGTCCCAGTACTTC. Protein product: CASSYEGQSQYF.

The chain is built from TRBV4-1 and TRBJ2-3; the match to TRBD1 covers 7 bases. The CDR3 extends over 15 amino acids. V dropped 1 base and J dropped 4; count of bases not matched to a gene: 5. CDR1 and CDR2 from the germline V gene are MGHRA and YSYEKL. The CDR3 DNA reads as TGCGCCAGCAGCCAAGTTGACAGGGTTTCAGATACGCAGTATTTT. This translates into CASSQVDRVSDTQYF.

CDR3 DNA: TGTGCCTGGGGGCACGGGGGCGATACGCAGTATTTT. Encoded protein: CAWGHGGDTQYF. The chain joins TRBV30 to TRBJ2-3; possibly TRBD1 or TRBD2 for D (6 bases each). V shed 5 bases and J shed 6 bases, with 12 bases lying between them. The CDR3 runs 12 residues. From germline, CDR1 is GTSNPN and CDR2 SVGIG (reference sequence).

A remark on this clone: Other DNA sequences in the same sample also yield this CDR3. The V and J genes are TRBV19 and TRBJ1-1, with D uncertain. In germline, CDR1 is LNHDA, CDR2 SQIVND (reference sequence). The CDR3 loop spans 12 amino acids. V lost 6 bases, J lost 5 bases, and 10 bases lay in between. CDR3 coding DNA: TGTGCCAGTAGCCTCTGGGGTACTGAAGCTTTCTTT. Its translation is CASSLWGTEAFF.

This chain joins TRBV28 and TRBJ2-7; TRBD2 might be the D (5 bases). The CDR3 has 13 residues. V dropped 5 bases and J dropped 2 bases, with 10 bases sitting between them. Germline V CDR1 and CDR2: MDHEN, SYDVKM. The CDR3 here is CASSAPGTYEQYF. The CDR3 DNA reads TGTGCCAGCAGTGCCCCGGGAACCTACGAGCAGTACTTC.

The chain joins TRBV7-6 to TRBJ1-2, with D possibly matching TRBD1 (5 bases). V was pared by 6 bases and J by 5 bases, with 10 bases between. CDR3 length equals 12 residues. Germline V gene sequence: CDR1 SGHVS, CDR2 FNYEAQ. The CDR3 DNA sequence: TGTGCCAGCAGAGGGGTGGGTTATGGCTACACCTTC. Amino acids: CASRGVGYGYTF.

V usage is TRBV13 and J usage is TRBJ2-1; 14 nucleotides align to TRBD2. V gave up 4 bases and J gave up 8 bases; unmatched junction bases: 4. The CDR3 totals 15 residues. Germline-derived CDR1 and CDR2 are PRHDT and FYEKMQ (reference sequence). Here the CDR3 DNA reads TGTGCCAGCAGCTCGGGACTAGCGGGAGATGATGAGCAGTTCTTC. It yields the protein CASSSGLAGDDEQFF.

The CDR3 protein is CASSLLQGIAPLDNEQFF. The CDR3 DNA reads TGTGCCAGCAGTTTATTACAGGGGATAGCACCCCTTGACAATGAGCAGTTCTTC. The rearrangement uses TRBV28 and TRBJ2-1; 7 positions agree with TRBD1. Germline V lookup: CDR1 MDHEN, CDR2 SYDVKM. The trim removed 1 base at V and 5 bases at J, leaving 14 bases unmatched. The length of the CDR3 is 18 residues.

The V gene is TRBV2, the J gene TRBJ1-1; D not resolved. V lost 5 bases and J 5 bases, leaving 15 bases between the germline ends. The CDR3 extends over 14 amino acids. CDR1 and CDR2 from the germline V gene are SNHLY and FYNNEI. CDR3: CASSLRAVGTEAFF. CDR3 DNA sequence: TGTGCCAGCAGTCTGAGGGCGGTAGGGACTGAAGCTTTCTTT.

The chain links TRBV5-4 to TRBJ1-3; D call uncertain. V was pared by 0 bases and J by 1 base, with 11 bases between. The length of the CDR3 is 16 residues. Germline assignment: CDR1 SGHNT and CDR2 YYREEE (reference sequence). This CDR3 reads CASSLGEALSGNTIYF. CDR3 coding DNA: TGTGCCAGCAGCTTGGGTGAGGCCCTTTCTGGAAACACCATATATTTT.

Comment on this clone: Additional DNA sequences in this sample encode the identical CDR3. The V and J genes are TRBV4-2 and TRBJ2-7; perhaps D is TRBD1 or TRBD2 (6 bases each). The ends were cut back, 0 bases at V and 2 bases at J, with 11 bases in the middle. CDR3 size: 15 residues. Germline V CDR1 and CDR2: LGHNA, YNFKEQ. CDR3 in amino acids: CASSQEGRGPYEQYF. The CDR3 DNA reads as TGTGCCAGCAGCCAAGAAGGTCGGGGGCCCTACGAGCAGTACTTC.

The chain recombines TRBV4-1 with TRBJ2-7, with D unresolved. V lost 1 base, J lost 0 bases, and 13 bases lay in between. Germline V CDR1 and CDR2: MGHRA, YSYEKL. The CDR3 is 16 residues long. This CDR3 is CASSQVGGASSYEQYF. The CDR3 DNA follows: TGCGCCAGCAGCCAAGTGGGCGGAGCCAGCTCCTACGAGCAGTACTTC.

This chain uses TRBV28 with TRBJ2-1; 7 bases are a match to TRBD2. V was pared by 6 bases and J by 5 bases, with 7 bases of the junction left unmatched. The germline gives CDR1 MDHEN, CDR2 SYDVKM. There are 14 residues in the CDR3. CDR3 protein: CASSLLGGNNEQFF. The CDR3 coding sequence is TGTGCCAGCAGCCTGCTGGGGGGGAACAATGAGCAGTTCTTC.

The rearrangement joins TRBV7-9 to TRBJ2-7; no definite D call. The CDR3 loop spans 13 amino acids. Germline V gene data show CDR1 as SEHNR and CDR2 as FQNEAQ (reference sequence). The V gene lost 5 bases and the J gene lost 0 bases, with 8 bases spanning the gap. CDR3 in amino acids: CASSAVSSYEQYF. The CDR3 region has the DNA TGTGCCAGCAGCGCAGTAAGCTCCTACGAGCAGTACTTC.

This clone appeared a single time. V usage is TRBV9 and J usage is TRBJ2-3, with 7 bases matching TRBD2. Germline assignment: CDR1 SGDLS and CDR2 YYNGEE. The ends lost 4 bases at V and 1 base at J; junction bases unmatched: 9. The length of the CDR3 is 16 residues. CDR3 loop: CASSQTSGEGTDTQYF. CDR3 in DNA: TGTGCCAGCAGCCAAACGAGCGGGGAAGGCACAGATACGCAGTATTTT. The whole variable domain, filled in from reference TRBV9 and TRBJ2-3, reads DSGVTQTPKHLITATGQRVTLRCSPRSGDLSVYWYQQSLDQGLQFLIQYYNGEERAKGNILERFSAQQFPDLHSELNLSSLELGDSALYFCASSQTSGEGTDTQYFGPGTRLTVL.

The rearrangement joins TRBV27 to TRBJ2-7, with a possible D match to TRBD2 (6 bases). V lost 3 bases, J lost 1 base, and 16 bases lay in between. This CDR3 spans 16 amino acids. Germline assignment: CDR1 MNHEY and CDR2 SMNVEV (reference sequence). In DNA, the CDR3 is TGTGCCAGCAGTTTTTGGGGCACGGGAGAGTCCTACGAGCAGTACTTC. Encoded protein: CASSFWGTGESYEQYF.

The chain has TRBV4-3 and TRBJ1-1; perhaps TRBD1 as D (5 bases). The V and J ends lost 3 bases and 6 bases respectively, with 23 bases between them. The length of the CDR3 is 17 residues. CDR1 is LGHNA, CDR2 YSLEER, per germline. The CDR3 region is CASSQDIGAWGGAEAFF. In DNA form, the CDR3 reads TGCGCCAGCAGCCAGGATATAGGCGCCTGGGGGGGGGCTGAAGCTTTCTTT.

The chain has TRBV5-6 and TRBJ1-1; D is possibly TRBD1 (5 bases). The CDR3 has 14 amino acids. Germline CDR1 and CDR2: SGHDT and YYEEEE. Trimming pared 0 bases from V and 4 bases from J, leaving 10 bases between. This CDR3 is CASSLAGSGTEAFF. CDR3 coding DNA: TGTGCCAGCAGCTTGGCAGGGTCGGGCACTGAAGCTTTCTTT.

This chain uses TRBV6-5 with TRBJ2-5; no clear D gene. V lost 0 bases to trimming and J lost 7 bases, with 18 bases between them. This CDR3 has 16 amino acids. Looked up from germline, CDR1 is MNHEY and CDR2 is SVGAGI. The CDR3 is CASSYSESPEDATQYF. In DNA, the CDR3 is TGTGCCAGCAGTTACTCGGAATCTCCCGAGGATGCGACCCAGTACTTC.

The J gene is TRBJ1-1, the V gene TRBV19; D is perhaps TRBD1 (5 bases). This CDR3 region has 15 residues. Trimming pared 5 bases from V and 3 bases from J, leaving 16 bases between. Per the germline V gene, CDR1 is LNHDA and CDR2 is SQIVND (reference sequence). The CDR3 sequence: CASSEYGTLHTEAFF. The CDR3 nucleotides read TGTGCCAGTAGTGAATACGGGACTCTTCACACTGAAGCTTTCTTT.

The chain employs TRBV28 and TRBJ2-7; D ambiguous. This CDR3 spans 14 amino acids. Between the trimmed V and J ends, which lost 6 bases and 3 bases, there was a span of 15 bases. The germline CDR1 and CDR2 sequences are MDHEN and SYDVKM. The CDR3 DNA is TGTGCCAGCAGAGTTTATAAGGGCAACTACGAGCAGTACTTC. Translating it yields CASRVYKGNYEQYF.

Remarks on this clone: One end of the junction is discordant with germline, which a read error may explain. For the CDR3, the DNA is TGTGCCAGCTCAACACCGGGTAGTACAGGGTCCTACAATGAGCAGTTCTTC. It codes for CASSTPGSTGSYNEQFF. This rearrangement joins TRBV18 to TRBJ2-1, with D perhaps matching TRBD1 (6 bases). Germline CDR1 is KGHSH and CDR2 is LQKENI. This CDR3 is built from 17 residues.

V and J are TRBV15 and TRBJ2-7; 9 nucleotides line up with TRBD1. Germline CDR1 and CDR2: LNHNV and YYDKDF (reference sequence). This CDR3 has 13 residues. Trimming at V came to 5 bases and at J to 5 bases, leaving 4 bases not matched to a gene. The CDR3 coding sequence is TGTGCCACCAGCCGGGACAGGGTCCACGAGCAGTACTTC. The encoded protein is CATSRDRVHEQYF.

V and J are TRBV7-9 and TRBJ1-3, with D unresolved. CDR1 SEHNR and CDR2 FQNEAQ come from the germline V gene (reference sequence). V shed 6 bases and J shed 4 bases, with 10 bases lying between them. CDR3 size: 13 residues. CDR3 DNA sequence: TGTGCCAGCAGTTCCCCCCCCGGAAACACCATATATTTT. Amino acid sequence: CASSSPPGNTIYF. The full variable domain, with the rest looked up from reference TRBV7-9 and TRBJ1-3, is DTGVSQNPRHKITKRGQNVTFRCDPISEHNRLYWYRQTLGQGPEFLTYFQNEAQLEKSRLLSDRFSAERPKGSFSTLEIQRTEQGDSAMYLCASSSPPGNTIYFGEGSWLTVV.

The rearrangement joins TRBV4-1 to TRBJ1-5; maybe TRBD1 (5 bases). V shed 1 base and J shed 13 bases, with 14 bases lying between them. The CDR3 length is 13 residues. The germline gives CDR1 MGHRA, CDR2 YSYEKL. CDR3 DNA sequence: TGCGCCAGCAGCCAAGGGCGGGGGGGTAGGCAGCATTTT. Amino acid sequence: CASSQGRGGRQHF.